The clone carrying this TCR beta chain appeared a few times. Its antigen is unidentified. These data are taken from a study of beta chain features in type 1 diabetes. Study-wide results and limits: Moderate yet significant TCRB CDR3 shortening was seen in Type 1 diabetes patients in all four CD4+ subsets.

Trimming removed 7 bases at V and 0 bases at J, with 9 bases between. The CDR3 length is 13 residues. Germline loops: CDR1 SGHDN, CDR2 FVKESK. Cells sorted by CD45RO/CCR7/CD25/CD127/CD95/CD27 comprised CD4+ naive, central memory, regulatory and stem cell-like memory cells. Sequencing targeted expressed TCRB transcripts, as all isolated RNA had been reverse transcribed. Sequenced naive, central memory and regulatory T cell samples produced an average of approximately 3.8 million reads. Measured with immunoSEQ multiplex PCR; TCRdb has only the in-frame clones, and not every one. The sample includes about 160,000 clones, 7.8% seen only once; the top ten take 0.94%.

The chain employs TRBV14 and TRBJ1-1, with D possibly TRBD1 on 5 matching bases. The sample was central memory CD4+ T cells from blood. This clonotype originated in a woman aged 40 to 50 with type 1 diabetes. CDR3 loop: CASKGQLNTEAFF. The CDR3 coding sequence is TGTGCCAGCAAGGGGCAGCTGAACACTGAAGCTTTCTTT.